This is a list of T cell receptor beta chains from one sample in a study of T cells expressing NK-cell markers. No DNA is given; TCRdb re-called the 5' RACE reads and lists each CDR3 protein once. This sample's clone table lists approximately 170,000 distinct CDR3 sequences. The sequenced sample was blood T cells: a sorted CD56 or NKG2C T cell subset, CD4+ or CD8+ T cells, or bulk PBMC T cells (not recorded which). The receptors derive from a man aged 18 to 69 in good health. Both conserved end residues are part of each CDR3.

V gene	J gene	CDR3 protein
TRBV18	TRBJ1-1	CASSPLIKRMTEAFF
TRBV7-8	TRBJ2-1	CASSGDGPHEQFF
TRBV5-5	TRBJ2-3	CASMGTGLSTDTQYF
TRBV7-9	TRBJ2-1	CASSPLGGGGAGNEQFF
TRBV15	TRBJ2-7	CATSSSRAQSYEQYF
TRBV19	TRBJ2-4	CASSLGQGANIQYF
TRBV5-1	TRBJ2-1	CASSPPGLPGNEQFF
TRBV7-3	TRBJ2-3	CASSLGTRPITDTQYF
TRBV6-4	TRBJ1-2	CASSDSAGVYGYTF
TRBV3-1	TRBJ2-3	CASSQDLRGVADTQYF
TRBV6-5	TRBJ2-2	CAIQEPTGELFF
TRBV6-4	TRBJ2-6	CASSDSGQGASGANVLTF
TRBV6-2/TRBV6-3	TRBJ1-4	CASSYRGFGTHEVATNEKLFF
TRBV10-2	TRBJ2-5	CASSERQWETQYF
TRBV6-1	TRBJ2-1	CASSEAVRAEQFF
TRBV20-1	TRBJ2-3	CSASDRASTDTQYF
TRBV13	TRBJ2-7	CASSSRTGFDEQYF
TRBV15	TRBJ2-5	CATSRVGGRGGETQYF
TRBV9	TRBJ2-3	CATSGGDTDTQYF
TRBV27	TRBJ1-2	CASRTPLYGYTF
TRBV6-1	TRBJ2-2	CASSKLGVSTGELFF
TRBV7-8	TRBJ1-6	CASSLGVRGGSPLHF
TRBV2	TRBJ2-5	CASSALHAEYQETQYF
TRBV14	TRBJ1-6	CASSQDVVGRNSPLHF
TRBV7-9	TRBJ2-1	CASSFGTSGGVWDEQFF
TRBV6-1	TRBJ2-2	CASTQRLDNTGELFF
TRBV2	TRBJ1-5	CASSGAGGKVASSNQPQHF
TRBV7-8	TRBJ1-1	CASSLHSPNTEAFF
TRBV23-1	TRBJ1-2	CASSQPPPNYGYTF
TRBV7-8	TRBJ1-6	CASSLALGNSPLHF
TRBV25-1	TRBJ1-6	CASSEAGLGSPLHF
TRBV7-8	TRBJ1-5	CASSLFRDFSNQPQHF
TRBV10-2	TRBJ2-3	CASSDRGGPDTQYF
TRBV7-2	TRBJ2-5	CASSNRVKETQYF
TRBV19	TRBJ1-5	CASSNVVGGNQPQHF
TRBV11-2	TRBJ1-2	CASSLGGTLALEDGYTF
TRBV7-9	TRBJ2-3	CASSPTPGADTDTQYF
TRBV27	TRBJ2-1	CASSSLAREQFF
TRBV20-1	TRBJ1-2	CSARVDRGQGYTF
TRBV6-2/TRBV6-3	TRBJ2-7	CASSYSPEGEYEQYF
TRBV27	TRBJ2-5	CASSRGGGRQETQYF
TRBV7-6	TRBJ2-1	CASSLGGDLGGNEQFF
TRBV28	TRBJ1-6	CASSSFGSDWNSPLHF
TRBV15	TRBJ2-5	CATSRDRTVETQYF
TRBV19	TRBJ2-3	CASSMGQGTDTQYF
TRBV4-2	TRBJ2-1	CASSQEVGEGNNEQFF
TRBV7-9	TRBJ2-1	CASGTLDRPDEQFF
TRBV28	TRBJ1-6	CASSFGDRTPLHF
TRBV5-1	TRBJ1-2	CASSLDDRGADLANYGYTF
TRBV11-2	TRBJ2-1	CASSSPVLGAYNEQFF
TRBV3-1	TRBJ2-3	CASSDTGTALSTDTQYF
TRBV2	TRBJ1-5	CASRGQGARGNQPQHF